This is a list of T cell receptor beta chains from one sample in a study of blood T cell repertoires in COVID-19. Profiling relied on immunoSEQ multiplex PCR, and the TCRdb table lists in-frame clones only, not all of them. The sample includes about 170,000 clones, approximately 85% seen only once; the top ten take 2.5% to 3%. The sequenced material came from peripheral blood. The source is an elderly woman with COVID-19, enrolled during active disease. Both conserved end residues are part of each CDR3. The D gene is left open where the match is weak. Clone size, where shown, is once, few, many, or a class for clones that have expanded.

V	size	J	D	CDR3	DNA
TRBV7-8	-	TRBJ1-2	-	CASSYWGLFGYGYTF	TGTGCCAGCAGCTATTGGGGACTCTTTGGATATGGCTACACCTTC
TRBV6-5	-	TRBJ1-2	-	CASIPGTGFGYGYTF	TGTGCCAGCATCCCCGGTACGGGGTTCGGCTATGGCTACACCTTC
TRBV2	-	TRBJ1-2	-	CASSGQVNYGYTF	TGTGCCAGCAGTGGTCAGGTGAACTATGGCTACACCTTC
TRBV6-5	-	TRBJ1-6	TRBD1	CASNRDSNSPLHF	TGTGCCAGCAATAGGGACAGTAATTCACCCCTCCACTTT
TRBV5-5	-	TRBJ2-3	TRBD2	CASSDTSGGDTQYF	TGTGCCAGCAGCGATACTAGCGGGGGGGATACGCAGTATTTT
TRBV6-2/TRBV6-3	-	TRBJ2-7	TRBD1	CASSRTGGVSREQYF	TGTGCCAGCAGTCGGACAGGGGGAGTTTCGAGGGAGCAGTACTTC
TRBV14	-	TRBJ2-2	-	CASSQDALTYAPGELFF	TGTGCCAGCAGCCAAGATGCCCTAACGTATGCCCCCGGGGAGCTGTTTTTT
TRBV18	-	TRBJ1-4	TRBD1	CASSPRQGESNEKLFF	TGTGCCAGCTCACCGAGACAGGGGGAGTCTAATGAAAAACTGTTTTTT
TRBV7-2	-	TRBJ2-3	-	CASIPDWKLYTDTQYF	TGTGCCAGCATCCCCGACTGGAAGCTGTACACAGATACGCAGTATTTT
TRBV9	-	TRBJ1-1	TRBD1	CASSVVGGGANTEAFF	TGTGCCAGCAGCGTAGTAGGGGGCGGGGCGAACACTGAAGCTTTCTTT
TRBV20-1	-	TRBJ2-7	-	CSATLPEQYF	TGCAGTGCAACGCTACCCGAGCAGTACTTC
TRBV29-1	-	TRBJ2-1	TRBD2	CSVESSSGRYNEQFF	TGCAGCGTTGAAAGTTCTAGCGGGAGGTACAATGAGCAGTTCTTC
TRBV20-1	-	TRBJ2-1	-	CSASSHTSFSYNEQFF	TGCAGTGCTAGTAGCCACACTAGTTTCTCCTACAATGAGCAGTTCTTC
TRBV4-3	-	TRBJ2-1	-	CASSPSPLQSSYNEQFF	TGCGCCAGCAGCCCAAGTCCCCTACAGAGCTCCTACAATGAGCAGTTCTTC
TRBV6-5	-	TRBJ2-2	TRBD2	CASRLAGGTGELFF	TGTGCCAGTAGACTAGCGGGGGGCACCGGGGAGCTGTTTTTT
TRBV7-2	once	TRBJ2-7	-	CASSEASSDPYEQYF	TGTGCCAGCAGCGAGGCTAGCTCCGACCCCTACGAGCAGTACTTC
TRBV5-6	-	TRBJ1-2	-	CASSIQGPGYTF	TGTGCCAGCAGCATACAGGGACCTGGCTACACCTTC
TRBV2	few	TRBJ2-1	-	CASRKTRSSYNEQFF	TGTGCCAGCAGAAAGACTAGAAGCTCCTACAATGAGCAGTTCTTC
TRBV4-3	-	TRBJ1-2	-	CASSQGSRLSYTF	TGCGCCAGCAGCCAAGGAAGTCGTCTAAGCTACACCTTC
TRBV21-1	-	TRBJ1-2	-	CASSSRTGNKGFFYGYTF	TGTGCCAGCAGCAGCAGGACAGGCAACAAGGGATTCTTCTATGGCTACACCTTC
TRBV6-1	-	TRBJ2-7	-	CASSEFRGGLSEQYF	TGTGCCAGCAGTGAATTCAGGGGCGGCCTCTCCGAGCAGTACTTC
TRBV7-9	few	TRBJ2-7	TRBD1	CASSLGQGLSEQYF	TGTGCCAGCAGCTTGGGACAGGGGTTGTCCGAGCAGTACTTC
TRBV7-9	few	TRBJ2-1	-	CASSPGTSYNEQFF	TGTGCCAGCAGTCCCGGGACATCTTACAATGAGCAGTTCTTC
TRBV18	-	TRBJ1-4	-	CASSPGWQGGEKLFF	TGTGCCAGCTCACCCGGCTGGCAGGGAGGAGAAAAACTGTTTTTT
TRBV5-1	-	TRBJ2-5	-	CASILPGSQTQYF	TGCGCCAGCATTCTCCCGGGATCGCAGACCCAGTACTTC
TRBV10-2	-	TRBJ2-1	TRBD2	CASRGTSGGRHNEQFF	TGCGCCAGCCGCGGGACTAGCGGGGGGCGCCACAATGAGCAGTTCTTC